This T cell receptor beta chain was captured by sequencing in a study of cytomegalovirus exposure and HLA in healthy donors. The PCR made use of 60 Vbeta and 13 Jbeta primers. Using immunoSEQ multiplex PCR, the repertoire was profiled, and TCRdb retains in-frame clones only, with some absent. Among fewer than 150,000 clones listed, just over 15% were seen once. V shed 6 bases, J shed 5 bases, and the junction held 11 bases outside the gene matches. Germline CDR1 LGHNT, CDR2 FRNRAP. The CDR3 is 15 residues long. The V and J genes are TRBV12-5 and TRBJ2-5, with 8 bases matching TRBD1. The receptor was isolated from a woman aged 18-29 years in good health and CMV-seronegative. The specimen sequenced was PBMCs. The CDR3 DNA follows: TGTGCTAGTGGACTACGACAGGGGCCGCAGGAGACCCAGTACTTC. This sequence encodes CASGLRQGPQETQYF.